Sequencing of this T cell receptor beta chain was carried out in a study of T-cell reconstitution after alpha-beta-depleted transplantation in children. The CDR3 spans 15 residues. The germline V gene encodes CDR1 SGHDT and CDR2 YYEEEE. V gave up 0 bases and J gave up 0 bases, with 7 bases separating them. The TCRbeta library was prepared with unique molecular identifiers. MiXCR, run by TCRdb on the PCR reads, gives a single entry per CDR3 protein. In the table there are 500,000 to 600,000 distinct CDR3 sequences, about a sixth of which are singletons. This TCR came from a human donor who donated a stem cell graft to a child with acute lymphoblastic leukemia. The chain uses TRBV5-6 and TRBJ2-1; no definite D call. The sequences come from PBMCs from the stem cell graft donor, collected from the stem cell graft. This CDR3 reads CASSLGWTSYNEQFF. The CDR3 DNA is TGTGCCAGCAGCTTGGGGTGGACCTCCTACAATGAGCAGTTCTTC. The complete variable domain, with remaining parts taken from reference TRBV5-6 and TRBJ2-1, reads DAGVTQSPTHLIKTRGQQVTLRCSPKSGHDTVSWYQQALGQGPQFIFQYYEEEERQRGNFPDRFSGHQFPNYSSELNVNALLLGDSALYLCASSLGWTSYNEQFFGPGTRLTVL.